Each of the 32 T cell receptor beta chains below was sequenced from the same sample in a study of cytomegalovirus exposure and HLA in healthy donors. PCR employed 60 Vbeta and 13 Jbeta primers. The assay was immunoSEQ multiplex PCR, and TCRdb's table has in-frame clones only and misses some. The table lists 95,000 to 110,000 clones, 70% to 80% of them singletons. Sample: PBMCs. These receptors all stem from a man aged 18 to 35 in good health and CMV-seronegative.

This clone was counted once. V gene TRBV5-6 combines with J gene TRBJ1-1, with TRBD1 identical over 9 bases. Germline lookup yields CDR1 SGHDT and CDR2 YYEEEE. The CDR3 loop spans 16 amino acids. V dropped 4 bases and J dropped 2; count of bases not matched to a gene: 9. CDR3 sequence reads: CASSQPWDRVNTEAFF. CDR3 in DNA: TGTGCCAGCAGCCAGCCCTGGGACAGGGTAAACACTGAAGCTTTCTTT.

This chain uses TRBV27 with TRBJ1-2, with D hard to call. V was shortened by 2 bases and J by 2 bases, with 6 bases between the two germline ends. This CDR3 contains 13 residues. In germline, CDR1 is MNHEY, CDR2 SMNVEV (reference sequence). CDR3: CASSLGLNYGYTF. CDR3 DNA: TGTGCCAGCAGTTTAGGGCTAAACTATGGCTACACCTTC.

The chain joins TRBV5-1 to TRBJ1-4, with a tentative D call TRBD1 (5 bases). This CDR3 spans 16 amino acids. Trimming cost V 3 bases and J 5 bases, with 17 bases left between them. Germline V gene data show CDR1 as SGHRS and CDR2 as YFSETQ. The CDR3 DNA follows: TGCGCCAGCAGCTCGCTACGTGGGACTGGGAATGAAAAACTGTTTTTT. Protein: CASSSLRGTGNEKLFF.

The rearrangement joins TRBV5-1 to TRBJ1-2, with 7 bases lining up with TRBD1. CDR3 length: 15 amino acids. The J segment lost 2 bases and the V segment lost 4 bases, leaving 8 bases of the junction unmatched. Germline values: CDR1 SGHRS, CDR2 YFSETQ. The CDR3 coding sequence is TGCGCCAGCAGCCCTAATACAGGGGCGAACTATGGCTACACCTTC. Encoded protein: CASSPNTGANYGYTF.

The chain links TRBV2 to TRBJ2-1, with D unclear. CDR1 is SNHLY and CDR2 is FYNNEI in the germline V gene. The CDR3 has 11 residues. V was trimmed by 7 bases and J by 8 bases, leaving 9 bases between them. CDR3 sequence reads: CASNKEDEQFF. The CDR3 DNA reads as TGTGCCAGCAACAAAGAGGATGAGCAGTTCTTC.

As DNA, the CDR3 is TGTGCCAGTAGTATAGCCCCCAGGGATGGCTACACCTTC. This encodes CASSIAPRDGYTF. J is TRBJ1-2 and V is TRBV19, with D possibly matching TRBD1 (5 bases). This CDR3 comprises 13 residues. Germline CDR1 and CDR2: LNHDA and SQIVND (reference sequence). Between the trimmed V and J ends, which lost 1 base and 6 bases, there was a span of 9 bases.

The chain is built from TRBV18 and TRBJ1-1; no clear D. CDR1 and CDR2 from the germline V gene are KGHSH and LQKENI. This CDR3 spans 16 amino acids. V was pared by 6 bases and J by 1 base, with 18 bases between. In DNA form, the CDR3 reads TGTGCCAGCTCCACCACCGGTTCCCCCCGGAACACTGAAGCTTTCTTT. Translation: CASSTTGSPRNTEAFF.

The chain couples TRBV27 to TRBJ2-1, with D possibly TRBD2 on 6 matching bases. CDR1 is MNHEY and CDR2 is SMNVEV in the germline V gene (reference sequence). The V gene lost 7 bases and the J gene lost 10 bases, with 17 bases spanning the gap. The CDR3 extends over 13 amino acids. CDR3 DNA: TGTGCCAGCACGGGTGATGGGAGGCGGGAGCAGTTCTTC. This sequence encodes CASTGDGRREQFF.

In DNA form, the CDR3 reads TGTGCCACCAGCAGAGCCGGGGACAGTTCGTGGCAGCCCCAGCATTTT. As protein: CATSRAGDSSWQPQHF. This chain joins TRBV15 and TRBJ1-5; 7 bases fit TRBD1. Per the germline V gene, CDR1 is LNHNV and CDR2 is YYDKDF (reference sequence). V lost 1 base to trimming and J lost 7 bases; unmatched junction nucleotides: 10. CDR3 length: 16 residues.

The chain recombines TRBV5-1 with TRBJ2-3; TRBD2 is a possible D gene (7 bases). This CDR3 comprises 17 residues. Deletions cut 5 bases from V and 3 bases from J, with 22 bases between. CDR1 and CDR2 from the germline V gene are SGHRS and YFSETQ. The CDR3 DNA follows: TGCGCCAGCAGGACATGGGGAGGGGGGGCCGGTACAGATACGCAGTATTTT. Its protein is CASRTWGGGAGTDTQYF. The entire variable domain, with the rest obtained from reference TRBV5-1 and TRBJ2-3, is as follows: KAGVTQTPRYLIKTRGQQVTLSCSPISGHRSVSWYQQTPGQGLQFLFEYFSETQRNKGNFPGRFSGRQFSNSRSEMNVSTLELGDSALYLCASRTWGGGAGTDTQYFGPGTRLTVL.

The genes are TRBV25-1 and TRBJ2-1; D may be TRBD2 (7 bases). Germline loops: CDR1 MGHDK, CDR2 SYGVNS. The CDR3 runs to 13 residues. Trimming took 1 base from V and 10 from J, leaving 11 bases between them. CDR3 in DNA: TGTGCCAGCAGTGAATGGGGGGGCGGCGAGCAGTTCTTC. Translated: CASSEWGGGEQFF.

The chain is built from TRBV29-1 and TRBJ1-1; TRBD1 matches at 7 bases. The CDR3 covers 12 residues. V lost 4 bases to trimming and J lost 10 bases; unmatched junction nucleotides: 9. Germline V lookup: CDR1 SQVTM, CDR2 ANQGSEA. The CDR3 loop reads CSVVGTVFGAFF. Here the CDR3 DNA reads TGCAGCGTTGTGGGGACAGTGTTCGGAGCTTTCTTT.

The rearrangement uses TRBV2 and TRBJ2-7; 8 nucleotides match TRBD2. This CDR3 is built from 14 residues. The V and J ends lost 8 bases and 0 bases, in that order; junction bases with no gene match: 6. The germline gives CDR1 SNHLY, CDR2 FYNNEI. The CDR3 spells CASGKRGNSYEQYF. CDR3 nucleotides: TGTGCCAGCGGCAAGCGGGGGAACTCCTACGAGCAGTACTTC.

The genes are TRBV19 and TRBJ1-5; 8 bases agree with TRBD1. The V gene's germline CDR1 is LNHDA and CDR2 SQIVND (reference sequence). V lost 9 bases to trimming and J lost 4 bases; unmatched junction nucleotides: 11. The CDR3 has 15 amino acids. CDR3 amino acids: CASAQGQALNQPQHF. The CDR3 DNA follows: TGTGCCAGCGCTCAGGGACAGGCCTTAAATCAGCCCCAGCATTTT.

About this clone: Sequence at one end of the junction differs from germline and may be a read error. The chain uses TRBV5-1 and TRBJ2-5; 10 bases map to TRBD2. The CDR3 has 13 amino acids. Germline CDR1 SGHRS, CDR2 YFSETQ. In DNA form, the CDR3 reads TGCGCCAGCAGCCTAGCGGGGGAAGAGACCCGGTACTTC. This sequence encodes CASSLAGEETRYF.

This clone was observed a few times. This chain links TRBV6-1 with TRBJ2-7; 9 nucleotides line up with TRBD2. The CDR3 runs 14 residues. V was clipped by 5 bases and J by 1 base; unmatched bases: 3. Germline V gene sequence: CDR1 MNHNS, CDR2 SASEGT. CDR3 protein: CASSHSGGSYEQYF. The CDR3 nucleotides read TGTGCCAGCAGTCATAGCGGGGGATCCTACGAGCAGTACTTC.

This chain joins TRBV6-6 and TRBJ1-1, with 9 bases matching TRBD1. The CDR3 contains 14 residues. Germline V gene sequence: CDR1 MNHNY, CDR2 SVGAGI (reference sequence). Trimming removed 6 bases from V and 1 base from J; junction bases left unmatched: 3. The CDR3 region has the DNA TGTGCCAGCAGGACAGGGGGGAGGAACACTGAAGCTTTCTTT. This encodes CASRTGGRNTEAFF.

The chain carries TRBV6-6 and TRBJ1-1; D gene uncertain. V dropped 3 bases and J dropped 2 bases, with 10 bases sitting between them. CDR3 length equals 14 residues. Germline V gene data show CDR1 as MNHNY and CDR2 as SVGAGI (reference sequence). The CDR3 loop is CASSYGASNTEAFF. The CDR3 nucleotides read TGTGCCAGCAGTTATGGAGCCTCAAACACTGAAGCTTTCTTT.

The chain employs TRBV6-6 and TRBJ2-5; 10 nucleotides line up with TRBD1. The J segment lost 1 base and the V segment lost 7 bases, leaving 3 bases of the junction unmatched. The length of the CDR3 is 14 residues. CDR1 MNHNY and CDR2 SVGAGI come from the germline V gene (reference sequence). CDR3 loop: CASKGQGRQETQYF. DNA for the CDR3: TGTGCCAGCAAGGGACAGGGGCGCCAAGAGACCCAGTACTTC.

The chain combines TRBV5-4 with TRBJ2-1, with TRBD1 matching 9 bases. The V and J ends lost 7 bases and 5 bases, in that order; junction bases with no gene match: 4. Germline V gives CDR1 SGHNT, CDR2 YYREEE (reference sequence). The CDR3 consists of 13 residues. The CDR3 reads CASGTGIDNEQFF. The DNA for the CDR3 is TGTGCCAGCGGGACAGGGATTGACAATGAGCAGTTCTTC.

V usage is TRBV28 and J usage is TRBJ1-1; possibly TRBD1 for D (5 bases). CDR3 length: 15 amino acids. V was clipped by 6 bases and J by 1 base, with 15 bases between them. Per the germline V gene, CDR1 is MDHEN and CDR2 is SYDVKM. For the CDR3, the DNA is TGTGCCAGCAGATACGGTGGGGGGACGAACACTGAAGCTTTCTTT. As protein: CASRYGGGTNTEAFF.

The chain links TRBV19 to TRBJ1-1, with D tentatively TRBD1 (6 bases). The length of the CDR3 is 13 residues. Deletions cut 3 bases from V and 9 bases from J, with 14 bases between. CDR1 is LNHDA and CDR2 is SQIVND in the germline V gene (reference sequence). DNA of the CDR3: TGTGCCAGTAGTATTTTTTCAGGGGCCCAAGCTTTCTTT. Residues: CASSIFSGAQAFF.

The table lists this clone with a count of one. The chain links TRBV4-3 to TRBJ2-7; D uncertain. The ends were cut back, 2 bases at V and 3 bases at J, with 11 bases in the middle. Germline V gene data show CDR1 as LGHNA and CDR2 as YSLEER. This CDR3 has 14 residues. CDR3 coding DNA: TGCGCCAGCAGCCAACTCTCAGGTGACTACGAGCAGTACTTC. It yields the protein CASSQLSGDYEQYF.

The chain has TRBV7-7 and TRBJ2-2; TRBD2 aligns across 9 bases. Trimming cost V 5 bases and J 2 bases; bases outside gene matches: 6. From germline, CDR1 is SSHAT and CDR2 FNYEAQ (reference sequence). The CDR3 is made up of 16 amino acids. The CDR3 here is CASSATGTSNTGELFF. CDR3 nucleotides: TGTGCCAGCAGCGCCACCGGGACTAGCAACACCGGGGAGCTGTTTTTT.

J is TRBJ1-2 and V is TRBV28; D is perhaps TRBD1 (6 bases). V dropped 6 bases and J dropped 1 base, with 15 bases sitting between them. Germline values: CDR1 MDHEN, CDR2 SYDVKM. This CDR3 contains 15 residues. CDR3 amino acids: CASRATGQINYGYTF. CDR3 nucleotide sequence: TGTGCCAGCAGAGCTACCGGACAGATTAACTATGGCTACACCTTC.

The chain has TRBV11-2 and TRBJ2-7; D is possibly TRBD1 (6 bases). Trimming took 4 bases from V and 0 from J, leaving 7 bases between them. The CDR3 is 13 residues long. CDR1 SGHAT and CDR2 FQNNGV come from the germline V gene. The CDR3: CASSSGHSYEQYF. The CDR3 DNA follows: TGTGCCAGCAGCTCGGGACACTCCTACGAGCAGTACTTC.

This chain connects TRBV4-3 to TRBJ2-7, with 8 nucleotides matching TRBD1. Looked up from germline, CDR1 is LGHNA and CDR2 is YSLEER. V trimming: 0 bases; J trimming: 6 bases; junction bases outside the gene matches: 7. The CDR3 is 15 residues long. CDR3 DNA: TGCGCCAGCAGCCAAGATCTGAGACAGGGGTTCGAGCAGTACTTC. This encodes CASSQDLRQGFEQYF.

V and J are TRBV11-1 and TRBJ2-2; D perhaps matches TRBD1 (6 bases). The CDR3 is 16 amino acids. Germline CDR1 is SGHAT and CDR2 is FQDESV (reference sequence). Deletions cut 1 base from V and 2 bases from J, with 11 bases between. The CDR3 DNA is TGTGCCAGCAGCTTAGGAACACAGGGCAACACCGGGGAGCTGTTTTTT. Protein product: CASSLGTQGNTGELFF.

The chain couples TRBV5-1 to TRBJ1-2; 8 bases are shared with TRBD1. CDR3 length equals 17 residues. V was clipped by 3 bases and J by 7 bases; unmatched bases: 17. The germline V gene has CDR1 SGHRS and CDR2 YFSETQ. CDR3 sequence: CASSSGWLQGDLGGYTF. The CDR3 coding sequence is TGCGCCAGCAGCTCCGGCTGGTTACAGGGGGACTTAGGTGGCTACACCTTC.

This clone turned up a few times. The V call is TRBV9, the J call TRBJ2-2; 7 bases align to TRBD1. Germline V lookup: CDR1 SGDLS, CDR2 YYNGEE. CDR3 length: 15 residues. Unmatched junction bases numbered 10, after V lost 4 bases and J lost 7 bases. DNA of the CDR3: TGTGCCAGCAGCCTGGACCAGGGGGAAGGCGGGGAGCTGTTTTTT. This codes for CASSLDQGEGGELFF.

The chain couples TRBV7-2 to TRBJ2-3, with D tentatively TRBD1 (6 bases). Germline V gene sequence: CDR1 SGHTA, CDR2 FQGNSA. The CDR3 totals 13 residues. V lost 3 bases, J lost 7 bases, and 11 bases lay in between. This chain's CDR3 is CASSFPGTNTQYF. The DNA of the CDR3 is TGTGCCAGCAGCTTCCCAGGGACAAATACGCAGTATTTT. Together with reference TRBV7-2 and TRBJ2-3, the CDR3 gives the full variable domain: GAGVSQSPSNKVTEKGKDVELRCDPISGHTALYWYRQSLGQGLEFLIYFQGNSAPDKSGLPSDRFSAERTGGSVSTLTIQRTQQEDSAVYLCASSFPGTNTQYFGPGTRLTVL.

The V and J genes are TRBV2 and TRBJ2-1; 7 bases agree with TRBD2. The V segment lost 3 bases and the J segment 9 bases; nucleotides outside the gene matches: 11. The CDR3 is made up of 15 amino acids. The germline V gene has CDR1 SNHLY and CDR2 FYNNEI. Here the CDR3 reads CASSEVGLEGGEQFF. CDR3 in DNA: TGTGCCAGCAGTGAGGTTGGACTAGAGGGAGGTGAGCAGTTCTTC.